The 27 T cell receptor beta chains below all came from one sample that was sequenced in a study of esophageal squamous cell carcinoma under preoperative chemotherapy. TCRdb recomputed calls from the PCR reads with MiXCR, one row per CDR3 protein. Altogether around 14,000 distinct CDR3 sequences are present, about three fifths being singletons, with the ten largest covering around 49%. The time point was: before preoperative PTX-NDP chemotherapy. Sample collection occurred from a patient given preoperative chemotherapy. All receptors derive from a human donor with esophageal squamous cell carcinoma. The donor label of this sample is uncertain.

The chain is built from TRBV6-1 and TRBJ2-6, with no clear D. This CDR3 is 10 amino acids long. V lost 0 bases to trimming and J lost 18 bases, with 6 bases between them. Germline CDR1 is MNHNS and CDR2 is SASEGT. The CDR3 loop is CASSEAPGTF. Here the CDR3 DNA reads TGTGCCAGCAGTGAAGCCCCCGGGACTTTC.

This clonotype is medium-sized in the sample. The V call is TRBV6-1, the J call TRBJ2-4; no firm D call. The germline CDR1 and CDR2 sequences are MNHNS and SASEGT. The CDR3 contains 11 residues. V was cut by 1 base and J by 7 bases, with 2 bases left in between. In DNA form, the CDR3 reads TGTGCCAGCAGTGAAGTTAACATTCAGTACTTC. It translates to CASSEVNIQYF.

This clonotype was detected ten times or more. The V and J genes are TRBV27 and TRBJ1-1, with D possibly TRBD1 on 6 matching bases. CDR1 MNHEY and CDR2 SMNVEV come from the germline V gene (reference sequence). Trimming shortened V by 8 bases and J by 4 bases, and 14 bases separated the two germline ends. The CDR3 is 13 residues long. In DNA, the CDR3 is TGTGCCAGCGGAGTAGGAGGGGGCACTGAAGCTTTCTTT. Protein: CASGVGGGTEAFF.

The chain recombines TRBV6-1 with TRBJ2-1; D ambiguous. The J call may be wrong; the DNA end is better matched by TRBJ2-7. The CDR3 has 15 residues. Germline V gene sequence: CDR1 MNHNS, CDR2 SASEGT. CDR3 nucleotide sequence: TGTGCCAGCAGTGACGATGCCTCTGGGCCCTACGAGCAGTACTTC. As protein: CASSDDASGPYEQYF.

The CDR3 bases are TGTGCCAGCAGTTTAGAGGCTTGGACTAGCGGGAGGGCCAATGAGCAGTTCTTC. Its translation: CASSLEAWTSGRANEQFF. This rearrangement joins TRBV12-3 or TRBV12-4 to TRBJ2-5; 15 nucleotides match TRBD2. The DNA end is a closer match to TRBJ2-1, so the J assignment may be wrong. This CDR3 spans 18 amino acids.

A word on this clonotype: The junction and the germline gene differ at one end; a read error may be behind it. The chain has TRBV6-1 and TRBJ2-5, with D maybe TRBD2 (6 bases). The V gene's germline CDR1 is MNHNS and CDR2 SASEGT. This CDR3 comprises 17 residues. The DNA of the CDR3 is TGTGCCAGCAGTGAGGGGATGGGTGGCGGGGACCAAGAGACGCAGTATTTC. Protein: CASSEGMGGGDQETQYF.

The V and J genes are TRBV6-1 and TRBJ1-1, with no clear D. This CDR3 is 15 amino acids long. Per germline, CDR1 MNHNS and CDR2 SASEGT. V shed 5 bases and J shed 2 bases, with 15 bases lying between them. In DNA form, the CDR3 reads TGTGCCAGCAGTCAGCCAGTTGCGGGAAACACTGAAGCTTTCTTT. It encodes CASSQPVAGNTEAFF.

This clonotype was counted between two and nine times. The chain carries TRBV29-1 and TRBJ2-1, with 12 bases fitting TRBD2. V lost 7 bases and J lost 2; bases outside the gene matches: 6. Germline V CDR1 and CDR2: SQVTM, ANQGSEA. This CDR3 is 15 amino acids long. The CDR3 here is CSARLAGEPYNEQFF. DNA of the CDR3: TGCAGCGCCAGACTAGCGGGGGAACCCTACAATGAGCAGTTCTTC.

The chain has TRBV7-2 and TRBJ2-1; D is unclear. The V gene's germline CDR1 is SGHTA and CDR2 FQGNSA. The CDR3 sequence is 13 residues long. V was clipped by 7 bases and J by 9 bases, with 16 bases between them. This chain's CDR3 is CASTAHLDSEQFF. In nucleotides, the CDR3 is TGTGCCAGCACCGCCCACCTAGATTCTGAGCAGTTCTTC. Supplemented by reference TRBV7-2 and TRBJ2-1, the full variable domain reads GAGVSQSPSNKVTEKGKDVELRCDPISGHTALYWYRQSLGQGLEFLIYFQGNSAPDKSGLPSDRFSAERTGGSVSTLTIQRTQQEDSAVYLCASTAHLDSEQFFGPGTRLTVL.

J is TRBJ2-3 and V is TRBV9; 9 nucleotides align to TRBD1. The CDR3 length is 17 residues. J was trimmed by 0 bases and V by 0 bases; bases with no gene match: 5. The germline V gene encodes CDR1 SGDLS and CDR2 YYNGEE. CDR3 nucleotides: TGTGCCAGCAGCGTAGAGGGACAGGGCCCTAGCACAGATACGCAGTATTTT. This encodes CASSVEGQGPSTDTQYF.

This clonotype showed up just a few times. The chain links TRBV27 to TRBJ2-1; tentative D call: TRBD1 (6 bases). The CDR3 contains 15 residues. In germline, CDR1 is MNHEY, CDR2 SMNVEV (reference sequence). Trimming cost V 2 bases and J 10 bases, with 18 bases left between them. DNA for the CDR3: TGTGCCAGCAGTTTAATAGGACAGAGCTCCTACGAGCAGTTCTTC. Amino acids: CASSLIGQSSYEQFF.

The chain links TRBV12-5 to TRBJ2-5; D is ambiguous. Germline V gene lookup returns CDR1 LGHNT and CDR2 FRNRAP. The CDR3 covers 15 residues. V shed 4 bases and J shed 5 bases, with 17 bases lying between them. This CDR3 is CASGSNVSLTETQYF. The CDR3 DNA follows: TGTGCTAGTGGTTCCAACGTGAGCTTGACGGAGACCCAGTACTTC.

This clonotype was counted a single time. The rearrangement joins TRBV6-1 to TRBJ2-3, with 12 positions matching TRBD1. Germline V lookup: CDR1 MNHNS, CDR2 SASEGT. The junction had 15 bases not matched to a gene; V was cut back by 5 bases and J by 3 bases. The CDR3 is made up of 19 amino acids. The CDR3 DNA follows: TGTGCCAGCAGTAGAACCAAAACCGGGACAGGGGGCGAAACAGATACGCAGTATTTT. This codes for CASSRTKTGTGGETDTQYF.

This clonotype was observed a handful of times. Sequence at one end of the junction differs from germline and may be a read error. This CDR3 reads CASSAGGGGRDTDTQYF. CDR3 sequence (DNA): TGTGCCAGCAGTGCGGGCGGGGGGGGGCGTGACACAGATACCCAGTATTTC. This chain uses TRBV6-1 with TRBJ2-1, with 9 bases matching TRBD2. Germline CDR1 MNHNS, CDR2 SASEGT. This CDR3 is 17 amino acids long.

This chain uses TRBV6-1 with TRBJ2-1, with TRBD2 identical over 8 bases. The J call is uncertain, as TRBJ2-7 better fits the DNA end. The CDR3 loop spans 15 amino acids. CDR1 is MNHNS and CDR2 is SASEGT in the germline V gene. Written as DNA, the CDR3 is TGTGCCAGCGGGGGTGTAGCGGGGCGGGCCAACGAGCAGTACTTC. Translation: CASGGVAGRANEQYF.

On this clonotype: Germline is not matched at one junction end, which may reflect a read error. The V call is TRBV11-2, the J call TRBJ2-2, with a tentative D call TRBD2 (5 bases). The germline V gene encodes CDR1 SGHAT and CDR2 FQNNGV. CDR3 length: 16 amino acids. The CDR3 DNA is TGTGCCAGCAGCTCCCGACACTTAGGGCCCACCGGGGAGTTGTTTTTT. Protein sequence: CASSSRHLGPTGELFF.

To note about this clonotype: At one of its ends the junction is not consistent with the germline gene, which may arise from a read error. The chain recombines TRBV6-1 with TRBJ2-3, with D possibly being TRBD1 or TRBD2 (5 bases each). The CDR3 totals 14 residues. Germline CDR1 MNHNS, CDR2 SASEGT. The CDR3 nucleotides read TGTGCGGGCAGTGGGGGACGAGACGACGAGACGCAGTATTTC. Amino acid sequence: CAGSGGRDDETQYF.

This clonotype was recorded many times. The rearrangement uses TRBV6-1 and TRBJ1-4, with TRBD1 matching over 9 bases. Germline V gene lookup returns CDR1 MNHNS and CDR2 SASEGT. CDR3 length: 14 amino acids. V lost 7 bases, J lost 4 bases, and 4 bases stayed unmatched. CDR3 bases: TGTGCCAGCAACCGACAGGGGGGTAATGAAAAACTGTTTTTT. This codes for CASNRQGGNEKLFF.

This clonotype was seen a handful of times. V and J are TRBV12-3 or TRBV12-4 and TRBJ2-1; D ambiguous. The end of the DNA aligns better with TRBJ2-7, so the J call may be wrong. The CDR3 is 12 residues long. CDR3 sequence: CASSLGNNEQYF. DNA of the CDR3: TGTGCCAGCAGTTTAGGAAATAATGAGCAGTACTTC.

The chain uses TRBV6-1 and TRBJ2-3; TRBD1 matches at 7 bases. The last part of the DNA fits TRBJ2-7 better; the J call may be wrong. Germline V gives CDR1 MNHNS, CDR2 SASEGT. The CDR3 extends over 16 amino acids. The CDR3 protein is CASSRNQGDGQDTQYF. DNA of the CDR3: TGTGCCAGCAGTCGCAACCAGGGGGACGGGCAAGATACGCAGTACTTC.

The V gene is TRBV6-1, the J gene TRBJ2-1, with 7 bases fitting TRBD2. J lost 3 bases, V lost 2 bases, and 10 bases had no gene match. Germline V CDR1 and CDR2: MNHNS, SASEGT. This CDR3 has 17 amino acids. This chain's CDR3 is CASSERSRDYFYNEQFF. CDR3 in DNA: TGTGCCAGCAGTGAACGAAGCCGGGACTATTTCTACAATGAGCAGTTCTTC.

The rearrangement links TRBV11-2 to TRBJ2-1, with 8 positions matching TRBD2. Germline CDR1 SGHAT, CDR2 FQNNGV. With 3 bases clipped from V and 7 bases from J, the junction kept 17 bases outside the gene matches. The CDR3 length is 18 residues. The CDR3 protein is CASSFPGFGREGQNEQFF. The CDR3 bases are TGTGCCAGCAGCTTTCCAGGTTTCGGGAGGGAAGGTCAGAATGAGCAGTTCTTC.

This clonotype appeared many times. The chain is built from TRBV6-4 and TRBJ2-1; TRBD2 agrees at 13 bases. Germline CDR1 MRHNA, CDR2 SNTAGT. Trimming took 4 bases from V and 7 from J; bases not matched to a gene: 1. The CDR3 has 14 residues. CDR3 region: CASSGTSGSNEQFF. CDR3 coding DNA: TGTGCCAGCAGTGGGACTAGCGGGAGTAATGAGCAGTTCTTC.

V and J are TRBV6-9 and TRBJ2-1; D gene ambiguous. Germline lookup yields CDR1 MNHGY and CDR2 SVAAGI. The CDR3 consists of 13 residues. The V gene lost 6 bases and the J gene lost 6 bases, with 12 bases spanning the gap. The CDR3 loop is CASSPQVGNEQFF. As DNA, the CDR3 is TGTGCCAGCAGCCCACAAGTAGGCAATGAGCAGTTCTTC.

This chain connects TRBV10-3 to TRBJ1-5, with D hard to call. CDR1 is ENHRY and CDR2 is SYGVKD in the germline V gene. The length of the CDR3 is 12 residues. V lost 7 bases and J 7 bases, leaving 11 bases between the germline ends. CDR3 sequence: CAITTGNQPQHF. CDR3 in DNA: TGTGCCATCACGACGGGGAACCAGCCCCAGCATTTT.

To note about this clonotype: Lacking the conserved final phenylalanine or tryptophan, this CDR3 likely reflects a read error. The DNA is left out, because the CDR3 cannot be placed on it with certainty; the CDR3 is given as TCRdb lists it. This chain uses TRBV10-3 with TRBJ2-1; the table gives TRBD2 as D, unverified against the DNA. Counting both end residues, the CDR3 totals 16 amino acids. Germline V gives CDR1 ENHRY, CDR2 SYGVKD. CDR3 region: CATTPSGRCAQQLIEN.

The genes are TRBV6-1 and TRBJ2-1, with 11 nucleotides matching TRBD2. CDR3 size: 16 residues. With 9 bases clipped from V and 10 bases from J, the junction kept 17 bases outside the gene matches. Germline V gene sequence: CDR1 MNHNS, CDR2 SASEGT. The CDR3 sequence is CASRGLAVGGSYEQFF. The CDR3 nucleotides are TGTGCCAGTCGGGGACTAGCGGTTGGGGGATCCTACGAGCAGTTCTTC.